The next 12 T cell receptor beta chains were all read from a single sample in a study of blood T cell repertoires in COVID-19. Repertoires were generated with immunoSEQ multiplex PCR, while TCRdb's copy carries only in-frame clones and drops some. The repertoire holds hundreds of thousands of clones, with around nine tenths as singletons. The sequencing sample was made of peripheral blood. These receptors were collected from a woman in her sixties or seventies with COVID-19, enrolled during active disease.

Concerning this clone itself: A junction end diverges from the germline sequence, so it may reflect a read error. The V gene is TRBV27, the J gene TRBJ2-7; 7 nucleotides line up with TRBD1. Germline values: CDR1 MNHEY, CDR2 SMNVEV (reference sequence). There are 13 residues in the CDR3. CDR3 nucleotides: TGTACCAGCAGTTTGGCAGGGGGCTACGAGCAGTACTTC. This translates into CTSSLAGGYEQYF.

This clone has just one count. J is TRBJ2-1 and V is TRBV29-1; TRBD1 matches at 7 bases. This CDR3 region has 14 residues. CDR1 is SQVTM and CDR2 is ANQGSEA in the germline V gene. Losses at the gene ends were 7 bases for V and 0 bases for J; bases not matched to a gene: 6. This chain's CDR3 is CSAGQVSSYNEQFF. The CDR3 bases are TGCAGCGCCGGACAGGTGAGCTCCTACAATGAGCAGTTCTTC.

This CDR3 is CASSKDSFYGYTF. The CDR3 nucleotides read TGTGCCAGTAGTAAGGACAGCTTCTATGGCTACACCTTC. The chain recombines TRBV19 with TRBJ1-2, with D possibly matching TRBD1 (6 bases). The germline V gene encodes CDR1 LNHDA and CDR2 SQIVND (reference sequence). V lost 4 bases to trimming and J lost 4 bases, with 10 bases between them. The CDR3 consists of 13 residues.

The chain has TRBV19 and TRBJ1-2, with D perhaps TRBD1 (5 bases). Germline CDR1 is LNHDA and CDR2 is SQIVND (reference sequence). Trimming left V 5 bases short and J 7 bases short, with 17 bases between. The CDR3 length is 14 residues. The CDR3 DNA follows: TGTGCCAGTAGTCCCGGCAGGGTGCTTGGTGGCTACACCTTC. This encodes CASSPGRVLGGYTF.

V gene TRBV30 combines with J gene TRBJ1-6, with 7 bases identical to TRBD1. The CDR3 totals 17 residues. Germline assignment: CDR1 GTSNPN and CDR2 SVGIG (reference sequence). Trimming removed 0 bases from V and 6 bases from J; junction bases left unmatched: 11. CDR3 nucleotides: TGTGCCTGGAGTGTACTGGCCCATCAGGGGGGTAATTCACCCCTCCACTTT. Protein sequence: CAWSVLAHQGGNSPLHF.

The CDR3 DNA reads TGTGCCAGCAGTTTGGGGGCGGAAGCTTTCTTT. As protein: CASSLGAEAFF. This chain uses TRBV12-3 or TRBV12-4 with TRBJ1-1, with a tentative D call TRBD1 (6 bases). V was shortened by 3 bases and J by 8 bases, with 7 bases between the two germline ends. The CDR3 totals 11 residues.

V gene TRBV19 combines with J gene TRBJ2-5; possible D gene TRBD2, 6 bases. V was trimmed by 2 bases and J by 4 bases, leaving 11 bases between them. Germline V CDR1 and CDR2: LNHDA, SQIVND (reference sequence). The CDR3 spans 14 residues. As DNA, the CDR3 is TGTGCCAGTAGTATAAGTCACGGGGGAGAGACCCAGTACTTC. This gives the protein CASSISHGGETQYF.

The V call is TRBV27, the J call TRBJ1-5; D not resolved. Trimming took off 3 bases at V and 0 bases at J, with 9 bases between the two ends. Germline CDR1 is MNHEY and CDR2 is SMNVEV (reference sequence). The CDR3 contains 15 residues. In DNA form, the CDR3 reads TGTGCCAGCAGTTTCGGCGGTTCTAGCAATCAGCCCCAGCATTTT. Translating gives CASSFGGSSNQPQHF.

V gene TRBV6-5 combines with J gene TRBJ1-1, with a weak D call TRBD1 (5 bases). This CDR3 has 15 residues. V lost 0 bases and J 5 bases, leaving 13 bases between the germline ends. Germline V gives CDR1 MNHEY, CDR2 SVGAGI. The CDR3 DNA is TGTGCCAGCAGTTACTCGTTCACCGGGGGGACTGAAGCTTTCTTT. Encoded protein: CASSYSFTGGTEAFF.

The rearrangement uses TRBV6-5 and TRBJ1-2, with 8 bases lining up with TRBD1. This CDR3 contains 13 residues. Trimming at V came to 10 bases and at J to 4 bases, leaving 8 bases not matched to a gene. CDR1 and CDR2 from the germline V gene are MNHEY and SVGAGI. The CDR3 nucleotides are TGTGCCACGGACAGGGCTTTTCTCTATGGCTACACCTTC. This sequence encodes CATDRAFLYGYTF.

The CDR3 spells CSGGVSSYNSPLHF. The CDR3 coding sequence is TGTTCGGGAGGGGTGTCCTCCTATAATTCACCCCTCCACTTT. V gene TRBV9 combines with J gene TRBJ1-6; D might be TRBD1 (5 bases). Per the germline V gene, CDR1 is SGDLS and CDR2 is YYNGEE. This CDR3 contains 14 residues. Looking up the rest from reference TRBV9 and TRBJ1-6 gives the full variable domain: DSGVTQTPKHLITATGQRVTLRCSPRSGDLSVYWYQQSLDQGLQFLIQYYNGEERAKGNILERFSAQQFPDLHSELNLSSLELGDSALYFCSGGVSSYNSPLHFGNGTRLTVT.

The chain links TRBV5-6 to TRBJ2-5; D not certain. This CDR3 spans 13 amino acids. Germline V gene data show CDR1 as SGHDT and CDR2 as YYEEEE. V lost 4 bases and J 5 bases, leaving 12 bases between the germline ends. The CDR3 region is CASSLLSRETQYF. The CDR3 nucleotides are TGTGCCAGCAGCCTGCTGAGCCGGGAGACCCAGTACTTC. The full variable domain, in which reference TRBV5-6 and TRBJ2-5 provide the parts outside the CDR3, is DAGVTQSPTHLIKTRGQQVTLRCSPKSGHDTVSWYQQALGQGPQFIFQYYEEEERQRGNFPDRFSGHQFPNYSSELNVNALLLGDSALYLCASSLLSRETQYFGPGTRLLVL.